A selection of T cell receptor beta chains follows, all from one sample in a study of cytotoxic CD8 clonotypes in ibrutinib-treated CLL. The table came from immunoSEQ multiplex PCR; TCRdb's copy has only in-frame clones and leaves some out. Of some 70,000 clones listed, about 63% are singletons. The input for sequencing was PBMCs, taken after 12 months of ibrutinib treatment. The receptors were gathered from a human donor with chronic lymphocytic leukemia. The CDR3 runs from the conserved cysteine through the conserved F or W. Fields, in order: D gene, clone size, J gene, V gene, CDR3 protein, CDR3 DNA. A D gene is named only where the DNA matches it firmly. A clone size is listed for some rows: how often the clone was seen (once, few, many), or a class if it is expanded.

>.|.|TRBJ2-7|TRBV30
CAWAPGGSYEQYF
TGTGCCTGGGCCCCGGGTGGGTCCTACGAGCAGTACTTC
>TRBD2|.|TRBJ2-5|TRBV18
CASSPIVITGTSGETQYF
TGTGCCAGCTCACCGATTGTGATCACCGGGACTAGCGGGGAGACCCAGTACTTC
>.|few|TRBJ2-4|TRBV20-1
CSGEAKNIQYF
TGCAGTGGGGAGGCCAAAAACATTCAGTACTTC
>.|once|TRBJ2-3|TRBV10-3
CAISDSGALSDTQYF
TGTGCCATCAGTGACTCCGGGGCCCTTTCAGATACGCAGTATTTT
>.|.|TRBJ2-5|TRBV28
CASSSGGQETQYF
TGTGCCAGCAGTTCTGGCGGCCAAGAGACCCAGTACTTC
>TRBD1|.|TRBJ2-5|TRBV5-8
CASSSGQGRETQYF
TGTGCCAGCAGCTCCGGACAGGGACGGGAGACCCAGTACTTC
>TRBD1|few|TRBJ1-2|TRBV4-3
CASSQAGQTTYGYTF
TGCGCCAGCAGCCAGGCGGGACAGACTACCTATGGCTACACCTTC
>.|few|TRBJ1-2|TRBV5-6
CASSFDFYGYTF
TGTGCCAGCAGCTTTGACTTCTATGGCTACACCTTC
>.|.|TRBJ1-4|TRBV29-1
CSVEDPVGPNEKLFF
TGCAGCGTTGAAGATCCCGTGGGGCCTAATGAAAAACTGTTTTTT
>.|few|TRBJ1-1|TRBV18
CASQLAWDTEAFF
TGTGCCAGCCAACTAGCCTGGGACACTGAAGCTTTCTTT
>.|.|TRBJ2-6|TRBV7-9
CASKGGGANVLTF
TGTGCCAGCAAGGGAGGTGGGGCCAACGTCCTGACTTTC
>.|few|TRBJ2-5|TRBV18
CASSPRRGETQYF
TGTGCCAGCTCACCCAGGCGCGGGGAGACCCAGTACTTC
>.|.|TRBJ1-2|TRBV7-9
CASSPRVSGGYTF
TGTGCCAGCAGCCCAAGAGTCTCCGGTGGCTACACCTTC
>.|.|TRBJ1-5|TRBV19
CASSTSGRGVGPQHF
TGTGCCAGTAGTACTTCCGGAAGGGGGGTTGGGCCCCAGCATTTT
>TRBD1|.|TRBJ1-6|TRBV5-4
CASSLGGGWDSPLHF
TGTGCCAGCAGCTTGGGAGGGGGCTGGGATTCACCCCTCCACTTT
>.|.|TRBJ2-7|TRBV19
CASSISGRVGYEQYF
TGTGCCAGTAGTATCAGCGGCAGGGTTGGTTACGAGCAGTACTTC
>.|.|TRBJ2-1|TRBV9
CASNTLQDNEQFF
TGTGCCAGCAATACCCTCCAGGACAATGAGCAGTTCTTC
>.|.|TRBJ2-3|TRBV6-5
CASSYSSGDTQYF
TGTGCCAGCAGTTACTCCTCGGGTGATACGCAGTATTTT
>.|.|TRBJ1-1|TRBV19
CASSIGARVNTEAFF
TGTGCCAGTAGTATAGGGGCCAGAGTGAACACTGAAGCTTTCTTT
>TRBD1|.|TRBJ2-2|TRBV5-1
CASSSQGALRELFF
TGCGCCAGCAGTTCTCAGGGGGCGCTTAGGGAGCTGTTTTTT
>.|.|TRBJ2-2|TRBV5-8
CASSRSQGTGELFF
TGTGCCAGCAGCCGTTCACAGGGCACCGGGGAGCTGTTTTTT
>.|once|TRBJ1-2|TRBV27
CASSLHTGLPNGYTF
TGTGCCAGCAGTTTACATACAGGGCTACCCAATGGCTACACCTTC
>TRBD1|.|TRBJ2-2|TRBV9
CASSVGTGSWEELFF
TGTGCCAGCAGCGTCGGGACAGGGTCGTGGGAGGAGCTGTTTTTT
>TRBD1|.|TRBJ2-3|TRBV7-7
CASSYGTGDTDTQYF
TGTGCCAGCAGCTACGGGACAGGGGACACAGATACGCAGTATTTT
>.|few|TRBJ1-2|TRBV4-1
CASSQDLSYGYTF
TGCGCCAGCAGCCAAGATCTCAGTTATGGCTACACCTTC
>TRBD1|.|TRBJ1-2|TRBV7-8
CASSLTRQGYGYTF
TGTGCCAGCAGCTTAACCAGACAGGGCTATGGCTACACCTTC
>TRBD2|.|TRBJ2-3|TRBV7-9
CASILTSGDPGGTQYF
TGTGCCAGCATCTTAACTAGCGGGGATCCCGGTGGGACGCAGTATTTT
>.|.|TRBJ1-2|TRBV25-1
CAQPGASHYGYTF
TGTGCCCAGCCCGGGGCTTCCCACTATGGCTACACCTTC
>TRBD2|.|TRBJ2-7|TRBV9
CASSLSGGASYEQYF
TGTGCCAGCAGTCTTAGCGGGGGGGCCTCCTACGAGCAGTACTTC
>TRBD2|.|TRBJ2-5|TRBV4-3
CASSQRGLAGEQETQYF
TGCGCCAGCAGCCAAAGGGGACTAGCGGGGGAACAAGAGACCCAGTACTTC
>.|.|TRBJ2-7|TRBV18
CASSPLPSSYEQYF
TGTGCCAGCTCACCACTACCGAGCTCCTACGAGCAGTACTTC
>.|.|TRBJ2-2|TRBV4-3
CASSRTSRRVGGELFF
TGCGCCAGCAGTCGCACCTCTAGGAGGGTGGGCGGGGAGCTGTTTTTT
>.|.|TRBJ1-1|TRBV7-6
CATRAGTEAFF
TGTGCCACCAGGGCGGGCACTGAAGCTTTCTTT
>TRBD1|.|TRBJ2-5|TRBV9
CASSVSRDRGWKETQYF
TGTGCCAGCAGCGTCTCCCGGGACAGGGGATGGAAAGAGACCCAGTACTTC
>.|.|TRBJ2-2|TRBV10-1
CASSPLRDGTGELFF
TGCGCCAGCAGCCCTTTAAGGGACGGCACCGGGGAGCTGTTTTTT
>.|few|TRBJ1-5|TRBV18
CASSPAGNSNQPQHF
TGTGCCAGCTCACCGGCAGGGAATAGCAATCAGCCCCAGCATTTT
>TRBD1|.|TRBJ1-5|TRBV2
CASSSQGADQPQHF
TGTGCCAGCAGTAGTCAGGGGGCGGATCAGCCCCAGCATTTT
>TRBD2|once|TRBJ2-5|TRBV9
CASSAGLAAQETQYF
TGTGCCAGCAGCGCCGGACTAGCGGCTCAGGAGACCCAGTACTTC
>TRBD1|.|TRBJ2-3|TRBV14
CASSRDRVDTQYF
TGTGCCAGCAGCCGGGACAGGGTTGATACGCAGTATTTT
>TRBD1|.|TRBJ2-5|TRBV18
CASSHRDRSQETQYF
TGTGCCAGCTCACACCGGGACAGGAGCCAAGAGACCCAGTACTTC
>TRBD1|.|TRBJ2-2|TRBV5-5
CASSLEQGANTGELFF
TGTGCCAGCAGCTTGGAGCAGGGGGCGAACACCGGGGAGCTGTTTTTT
>.|.|TRBJ1-6|TRBV5-4
CASSWDNSPLHF
TGTGCCAGCAGCTGGGATAATTCACCCCTCCACTTT
>.|.|TRBJ1-4|TRBV4-3
CASSDRLDEKLFF
TGCGCCAGCAGCGACAGACTGGATGAAAAACTGTTTTTT
>.|.|TRBJ1-2|TRBV27
CASSSYGGNYGYTF
TGTGCCAGCAGTTCCTACGGAGGGAACTATGGCTACACCTTC
>TRBD1|.|TRBJ1-2|TRBV7-2
CASSLHVNSGQFYGYTF
TGTGCCAGCAGCTTACACGTTAACTCGGGACAGTTCTATGGCTACACCTTC
>.|few|TRBJ1-1|TRBV6-6
CASSSERLNTEAFF
TGTGCCAGCAGTTCTGAGAGGCTGAACACTGAAGCTTTCTTT
>.|.|TRBJ2-7|TRBV18
CASSPGSPGLSEQYF
TGTGCCAGCTCACCAGGATCCCCAGGGCTGAGCGAGCAGTACTTC